This T cell receptor beta chain was identified during a study of cytomegalovirus exposure and HLA in healthy donors. Study in general: In terms of ancestry, the Caucasian-associated cluster contained roughly 81% of the approximately 400 genotyped donors.

With 60 Vbeta and 13 Jbeta primers, the PCR was carried out. Assay used: immunoSEQ multiplex PCR; TCRdb lists only in-frame clones, some missing. The data show roughly 110,000 clones, around four fifths seen once. With 4 bases removed from V and 6 bases from J, the gap between germline ends came to 13 bases. There are 14 residues in the CDR3. Germline lookup yields CDR1 MGHDK and CDR2 SYGVNS. Details on this clone: Its target is not known.

Overall study results and limits: A later analysis found that most CMV-associated TCR beta chains appeared HLA-restricted. The listing of roughly 160 TCR beta chains classed them as cytomegalovirus-associated. Later analysis showed TCR association rates varying by HLA locus, highest for DRB1 and lowest for HLA-C.

J is TRBJ1-5 and V is TRBV25-1; D might be TRBD1 (6 bases). The receptor was isolated from a man in his fifties in good health and CMV-seronegative. Sequences were obtained from PBMCs. The CDR3 region is CASSVPGESQPQHF. The CDR3 nucleotides are TGTGCCAGCAGTGTCCCAGGGGAGTCTCAGCCCCAGCATTTT. Full variable domain (missing parts from reference TRBV25-1 and TRBJ1-5): EADIYQTPRYLVIGTGKKITLECSQTMGHDKMYWYQQDPGMELHLIHYSYGVNSTEKGDLSSESTVSRIRTEHFPLTLESARPSHTSQYLCASSVPGESQPQHFGDGTRLSIL.